This T cell receptor (beta chain) was retrieved from a study of shared clonotypes between healthy human individuals. Whole-study context: Three plates each covered CD4 naive and memory; CD8 naive two, CD8 memory one. General study findings and limits: Represented diversity, genetic and exposure-history alike, was limited by few donors. Generally, estimated richness proved larger in naive subsets than it did in memory subsets.

On this clone: The antigen remains undetermined.

Produced via immunoSEQ multiplex PCR; TCRdb's table is partial and in-frame only. The sample shows 2 million to 2.5 million clones, 93% of them seen only once. This sequence was found in a man younger than 30 in good health. Some clones in this sample may be carry-over from other donors' samples. The sample consisted of naive CD4+ T cells from PBMCs. The subset here: CD45RA+ positively selected.

CDR3 bases: TGCAGTGCGACGAAAACTAATGAGCAGTTCTTC. This codes for CSATKTNEQFF. This chain joins TRBV20-1 and TRBJ2-1, with D unclear. Looked up from germline, CDR1 is DFQATT and CDR2 is SNEGSKA (reference sequence). CDR3 length: 11 residues. Between the trimmed V and J ends, which lost 6 bases and 7 bases, there was a span of 10 bases.